Included here is one T cell receptor beta chain sequence, with context. This sample was taken from a study of cytomegalovirus exposure and HLA in healthy donors. The PCR had 60 Vbeta and 13 Jbeta primers. Measured with immunoSEQ multiplex PCR; TCRdb has only the in-frame clones, and not every one. The table lists about 160,000 clones, approximately 88% of them singletons. The receptor was isolated from a boy between 2 and 15 years old in good health and CMV-seronegative. The sample taken for sequencing was PBMCs.

CDR3 bases: TGTGCCAGCAGCTTAGGAGGGACAGGGGATAACTATGGCTACACCTTC. It specifies CASSLGGTGDNYGYTF. The chain combines TRBV7-9 with TRBJ1-2; TRBD1 aligns across 10 bases. The V segment lost 1 base and the J segment 1 base; nucleotides outside the gene matches: 3. This CDR3 comprises 16 residues. In germline, CDR1 is SEHNR, CDR2 FQNEAQ (reference sequence).